The clone carrying this TCR beta chain was counted ten times or more. Antigen: not known. Arm-PCR of CDR3 regions and iRepertoire HTBI primers were the basis on which TCR beta libraries were built. In the authors' methods: Among the samples, around 60 TRBV and 14 TRBJ segments were identified. TCRdb re-called the multiplex PCR reads with MiXCR, one entry per CDR3 protein. These V and J calls derive from TCRdb rather than the authors' analysis. This repertoire shows about 200,000 distinct CDR3 sequences, approximately 18% found once; its top ten account for approximately 12%. This entry is derived from a study of regulatory T cells in long-lasting Graves disease. Time point specified: newly diagnosed GD, antithyroid drugs for less than 3 months. Following extraction of RNA from PBMCs, that RNA was used to make the TCR library. Germline CDR1 is MNHNS and CDR2 is SASEGT. The CDR3 is made up of 17 amino acids. Between the trimmed V and J ends, which lost 2 bases and 4 bases, there was a span of 18 bases.

Study results and caveats: In persistent patients, shared public clonotypes (under 3,000) outnumbered those in new patients (roughly 1,000).

Separately, the same data were catalogued under a study of T cells in Graves' hyperthyroidism and ophthalmopathy. That source reports: Lactation, pregnancy, other autoimmune disease or uncontrolled infection excluded patients.

The chain is built from TRBV6-1 and TRBJ1-5, with D possibly being TRBD1 (6 bases). Sequenced material: peripheral blood mononuclear cells (PBMCs), taken at new diagnosis, from a patient treated with antithyroid drugs. The clonotype comes from a woman under 40 with Graves disease. As DNA, the CDR3 is TGTGCCAGCAGTGAAAATCCAGGGGCCAGGGTGAATCAGCCCCAGCATTTT. Amino acid sequence: CASSENPGARVNQPQHF.